This T cell receptor beta chain was recorded in a study of cytomegalovirus exposure and HLA in healthy donors. Points from the study as a whole: Reports credit the classifier with highly specific, highly sensitive diagnosis of cytomegalovirus status. Later on, an analysis tied some 17,000 TCR beta sequences to HLA alleles at 0.05 false discovery rate.

Germline CDR1 reads SGHKS; CDR2 reads YYEKEE (reference sequence). The CDR3 length is 14 residues. J gave up 5 bases and V 2 bases, and 2 bases lay outside the gene matches. The study ran its PCR with 60 Vbeta and 13 Jbeta primers. Generated by immunoSEQ multiplex PCR, the TCRdb table keeps only in-frame clones and is missing some. The sample has 190,000 or so clones, approximately 83% seen once; the top ten hold roughly 10%. Regarding this clone: Its antigen remains unknown.

Material for sequencing was PBMCs. The chain uses TRBV5-5 and TRBJ1-2; TRBD1 matches at 11 bases. This TCR was recovered from a woman aged 45-65 years in good health and CMV-seropositive. The CDR3 nucleotides read TGTGCCAGCAGCTTCGGGACAGGGGGGTATGGCTACACCTTC. Protein sequence: CASSFGTGGYGYTF. Using reference TRBV5-5 and TRBJ1-2 for the parts outside the CDR3, the full variable domain is DAGVTQSPTHLIKTRGQQVTLRCSPISGHKSVSWYQQVLGQGPQFIFQYYEKEERGRGNFPDRFSARQFPNYSSELNVNALLLGDSALYLCASSFGTGGYGYTFGSGTRLTVV.